The clone carrying this T cell receptor (beta chain) was recorded only once. Germline V gives CDR1 LNHDA, CDR2 SQIVND (reference sequence). The CDR3 runs 15 residues. V shed 6 bases, J shed 6 bases, and the junction held 9 bases outside the gene matches. This sample was taken from a study of cytomegalovirus exposure and HLA in healthy donors. Amplification used 60 Vbeta primers and 13 Jbeta primers. The repertoire was sequenced with immunoSEQ multiplex PCR; TCRdb's copy has only in-frame clones and lacks some. The data show some 110,000 clones, around 65% seen once. The receptor comes from a man younger than 35 in good health and CMV-seronegative. Sequences were obtained from PBMCs. The V call is TRBV19, the J call TRBJ2-3, with 10 bases that match TRBD2. In DNA, the CDR3 is TGTGCCAGTAGCGGTAGCGGGAGGCCCGGGGATACGCAGTATTTT. Amino acid sequence: CASSGSGRPGDTQYF.